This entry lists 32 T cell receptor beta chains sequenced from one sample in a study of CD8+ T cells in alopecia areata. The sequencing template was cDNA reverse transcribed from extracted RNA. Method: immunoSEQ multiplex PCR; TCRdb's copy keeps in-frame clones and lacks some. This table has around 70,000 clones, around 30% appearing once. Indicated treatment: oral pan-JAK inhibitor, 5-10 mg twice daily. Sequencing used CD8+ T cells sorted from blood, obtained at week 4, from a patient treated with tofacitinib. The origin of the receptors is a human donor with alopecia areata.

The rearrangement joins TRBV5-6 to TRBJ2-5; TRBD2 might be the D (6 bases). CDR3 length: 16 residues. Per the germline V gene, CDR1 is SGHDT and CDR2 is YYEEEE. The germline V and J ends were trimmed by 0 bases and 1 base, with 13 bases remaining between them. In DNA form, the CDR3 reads TGTGCCAGCAGCTTGGCCCGGAGGGGAACCCAAGAGACCCAGTACTTC. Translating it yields CASSLARRGTQETQYF.

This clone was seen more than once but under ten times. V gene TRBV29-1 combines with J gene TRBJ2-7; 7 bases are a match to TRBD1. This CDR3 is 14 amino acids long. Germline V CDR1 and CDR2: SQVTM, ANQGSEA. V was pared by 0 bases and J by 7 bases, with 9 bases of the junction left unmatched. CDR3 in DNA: TGCAGCGTTGAAGATTGGGCAGGGGGTGTTGAGCAGTACTTC. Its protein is CSVEDWAGGVEQYF.

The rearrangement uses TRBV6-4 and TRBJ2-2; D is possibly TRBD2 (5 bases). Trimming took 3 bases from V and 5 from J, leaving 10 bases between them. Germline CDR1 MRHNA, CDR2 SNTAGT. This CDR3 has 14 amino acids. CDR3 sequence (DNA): TGTGCCAGCAGTGATTCAAGGGAGACCGGGGAGCTGTTTTTT. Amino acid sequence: CASSDSRETGELFF.

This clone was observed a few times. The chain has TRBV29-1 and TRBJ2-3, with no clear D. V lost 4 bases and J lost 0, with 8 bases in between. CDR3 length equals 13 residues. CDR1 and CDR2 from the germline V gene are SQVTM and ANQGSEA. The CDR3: CSVVGGSTDTQYF. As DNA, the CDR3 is TGCAGCGTTGTTGGCGGTAGCACAGATACGCAGTATTTT.

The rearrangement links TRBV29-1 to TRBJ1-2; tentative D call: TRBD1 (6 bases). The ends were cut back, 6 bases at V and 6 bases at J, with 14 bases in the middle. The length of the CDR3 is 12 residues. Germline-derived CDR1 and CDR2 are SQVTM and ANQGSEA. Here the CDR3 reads CSVRGHADGYTF. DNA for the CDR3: TGCAGCGTCCGGGGACATGCCGATGGCTACACCTTC.

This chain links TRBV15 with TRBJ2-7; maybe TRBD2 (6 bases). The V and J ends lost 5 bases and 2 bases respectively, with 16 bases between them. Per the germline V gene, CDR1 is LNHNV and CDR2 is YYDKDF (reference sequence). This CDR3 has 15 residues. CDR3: CATSDVGAGTYEQYF. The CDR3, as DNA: TGTGCCACCAGCGACGTAGGAGCGGGTACCTACGAGCAGTACTTC.

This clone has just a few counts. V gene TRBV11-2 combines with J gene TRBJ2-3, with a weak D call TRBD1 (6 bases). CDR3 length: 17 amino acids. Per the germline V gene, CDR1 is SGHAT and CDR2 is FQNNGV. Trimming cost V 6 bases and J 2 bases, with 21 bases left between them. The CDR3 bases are TGTGCCAGCAGAAAAGTGGAACAGGGAAGTACCACAGATACGCAGTATTTT. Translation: CASRKVEQGSTTDTQYF.

The CDR3: CASSQDLPYEQYF. In DNA, the CDR3 is TGCGCCAGCAGCCAAGATCTTCCCTACGAGCAGTACTTC. This sequence joins TRBV4-1 and TRBJ2-7, with D uncertain. V lost 0 bases and J lost 2, with 5 bases in between. The CDR3 is 13 residues long. Germline CDR1 MGHRA, CDR2 YSYEKL.

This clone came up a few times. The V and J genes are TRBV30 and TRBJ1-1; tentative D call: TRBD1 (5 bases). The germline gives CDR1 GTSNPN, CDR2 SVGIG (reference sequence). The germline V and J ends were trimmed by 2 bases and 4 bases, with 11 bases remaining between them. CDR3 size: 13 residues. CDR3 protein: CAWSRGESTEAFF. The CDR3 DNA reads TGTGCCTGGAGTAGAGGGGAGAGCACTGAAGCTTTCTTT.

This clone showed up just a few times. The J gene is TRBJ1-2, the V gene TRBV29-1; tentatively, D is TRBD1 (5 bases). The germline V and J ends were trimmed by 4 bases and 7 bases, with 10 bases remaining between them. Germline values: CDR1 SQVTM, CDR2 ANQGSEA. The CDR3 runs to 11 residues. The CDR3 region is CSVGGVAGYTF. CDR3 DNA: TGCAGCGTTGGAGGGGTGGCTGGCTACACCTTC.

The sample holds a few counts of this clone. CDR3: CASSVLSPTGANTEAFF. The CDR3 DNA reads as TGTGCCAGCAGCGTACTCTCACCGACAGGGGCGAACACTGAAGCTTTCTTT. The chain joins TRBV9 to TRBJ1-1; 8 nucleotides agree with TRBD1. This CDR3 contains 17 residues. V dropped 1 base and J dropped 1; count of bases not matched to a gene: 9. Germline assignment: CDR1 SGDLS and CDR2 YYNGEE.

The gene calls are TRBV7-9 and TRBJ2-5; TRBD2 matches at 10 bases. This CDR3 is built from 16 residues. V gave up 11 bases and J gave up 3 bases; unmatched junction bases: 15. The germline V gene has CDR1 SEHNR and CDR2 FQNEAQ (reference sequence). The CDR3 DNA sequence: TGTGCCTGCCCGGATAGGCTAGCGGGGGACGAAGAGACCCAGTACTTC. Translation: CACPDRLAGDEETQYF. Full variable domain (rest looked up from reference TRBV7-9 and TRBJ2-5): DTGVSQNPRHKITKRGQNVTFRCDPISEHNRLYWYRQTLGQGPEFLTYFQNEAQLEKSRLLSDRFSAERPKGSFSTLEIQRTEQGDSAMYLCACPDRLAGDEETQYFGPGTRLLVL.

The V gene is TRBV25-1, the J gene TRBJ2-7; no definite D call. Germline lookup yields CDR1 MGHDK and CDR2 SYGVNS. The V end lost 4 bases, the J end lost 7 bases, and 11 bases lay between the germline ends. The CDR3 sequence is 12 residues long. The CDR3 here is CASSVDAWEQYF. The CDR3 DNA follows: TGTGCCAGCAGTGTAGATGCCTGGGAGCAGTACTTC.

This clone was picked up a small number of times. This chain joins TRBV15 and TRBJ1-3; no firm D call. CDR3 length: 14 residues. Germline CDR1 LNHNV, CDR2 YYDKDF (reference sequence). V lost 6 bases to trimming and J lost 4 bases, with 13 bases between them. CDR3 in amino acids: CATSPLKAGNTIYF. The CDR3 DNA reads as TGTGCCACCAGTCCGCTCAAGGCCGGAAACACCATATATTTT.

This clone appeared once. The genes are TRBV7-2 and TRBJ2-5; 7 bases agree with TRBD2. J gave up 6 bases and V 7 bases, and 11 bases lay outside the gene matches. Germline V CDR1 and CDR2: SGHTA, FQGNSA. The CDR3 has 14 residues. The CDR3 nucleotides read TGTGCCAGCACCGGTCTAGCGGTCTTTCAGACCCAGTACTTC. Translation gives CASTGLAVFQTQYF.

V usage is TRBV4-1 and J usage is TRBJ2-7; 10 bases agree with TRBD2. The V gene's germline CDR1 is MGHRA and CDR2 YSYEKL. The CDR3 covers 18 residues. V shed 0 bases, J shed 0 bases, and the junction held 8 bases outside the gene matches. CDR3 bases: TGCGCCAGCAGCCAAGATGGGCCTAGCGGGAGCCTCTCCTACGAGCAGTACTTC. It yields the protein CASSQDGPSGSLSYEQYF.

CDR3 sequence reads: CAISHQGQETQYF. CDR3 bases: TGTGCCATCAGCCATCAAGGCCAAGAGACCCAGTACTTC. V and J are TRBV10-3 and TRBJ2-5; D is undetermined. CDR1 ENHRY and CDR2 SYGVKD come from the germline V gene. The V end lost 6 bases, the J end lost 1 base, and 9 bases lay between the germline ends. The CDR3 spans 13 residues.

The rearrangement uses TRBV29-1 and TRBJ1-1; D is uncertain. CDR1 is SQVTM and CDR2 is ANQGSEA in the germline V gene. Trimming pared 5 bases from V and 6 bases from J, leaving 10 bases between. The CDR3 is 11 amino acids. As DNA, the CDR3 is TGCAGCGTTTGGGCAGGAGCTGAAGCTTTCTTT. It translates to CSVWAGAEAFF.

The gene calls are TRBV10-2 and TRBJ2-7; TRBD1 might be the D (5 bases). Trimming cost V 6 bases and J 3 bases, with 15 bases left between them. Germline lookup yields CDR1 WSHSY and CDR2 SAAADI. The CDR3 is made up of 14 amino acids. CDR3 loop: CASSSIDSFYEQYF. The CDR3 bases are TGCGCCAGCAGCTCGATAGACAGCTTCTACGAGCAGTACTTC.

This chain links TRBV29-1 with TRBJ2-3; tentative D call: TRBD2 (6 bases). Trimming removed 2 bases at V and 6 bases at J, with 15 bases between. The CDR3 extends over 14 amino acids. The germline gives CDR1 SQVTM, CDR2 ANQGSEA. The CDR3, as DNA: TGCAGCGTTGAACTCCGGGGGATGGGGGATACGCAGTATTTT. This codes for CSVELRGMGDTQYF.

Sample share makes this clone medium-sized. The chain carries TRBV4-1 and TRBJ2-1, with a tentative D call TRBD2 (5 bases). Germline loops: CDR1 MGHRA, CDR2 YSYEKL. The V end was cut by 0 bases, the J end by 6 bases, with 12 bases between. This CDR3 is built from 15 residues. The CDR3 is CASSQEGGAGNEQFF. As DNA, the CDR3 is TGCGCCAGCAGCCAAGAAGGAGGCGCGGGCAATGAGCAGTTCTTC.

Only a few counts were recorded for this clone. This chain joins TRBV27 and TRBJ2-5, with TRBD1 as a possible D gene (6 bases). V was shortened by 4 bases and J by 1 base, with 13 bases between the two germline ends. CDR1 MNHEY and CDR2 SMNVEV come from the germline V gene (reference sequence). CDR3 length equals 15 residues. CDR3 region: CASSSEQGSQETQYF. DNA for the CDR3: TGTGCCAGCAGTTCTGAACAGGGTTCCCAAGAGACCCAGTACTTC.

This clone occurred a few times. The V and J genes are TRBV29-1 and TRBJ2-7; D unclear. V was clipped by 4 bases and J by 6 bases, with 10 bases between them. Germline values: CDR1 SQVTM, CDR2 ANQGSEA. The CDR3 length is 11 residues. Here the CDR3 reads CSVGAATEQYF. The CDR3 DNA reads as TGCAGCGTTGGAGCAGCTACCGAGCAGTACTTC.

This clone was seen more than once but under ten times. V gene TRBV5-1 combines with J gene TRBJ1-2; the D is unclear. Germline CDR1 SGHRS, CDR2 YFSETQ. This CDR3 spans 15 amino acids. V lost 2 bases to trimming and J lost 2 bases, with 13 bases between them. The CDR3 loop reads CASSFTGVGNYGYTF. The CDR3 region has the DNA TGCGCCAGCAGCTTCACGGGAGTCGGAAACTATGGCTACACCTTC.

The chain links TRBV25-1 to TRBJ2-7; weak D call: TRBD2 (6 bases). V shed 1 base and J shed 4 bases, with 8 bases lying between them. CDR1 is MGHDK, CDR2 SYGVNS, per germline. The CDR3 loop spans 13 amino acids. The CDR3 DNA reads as TGTGCCAGCAGTGAATCACTAGCTTACGAGCAGTACTTC. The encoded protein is CASSESLAYEQYF.

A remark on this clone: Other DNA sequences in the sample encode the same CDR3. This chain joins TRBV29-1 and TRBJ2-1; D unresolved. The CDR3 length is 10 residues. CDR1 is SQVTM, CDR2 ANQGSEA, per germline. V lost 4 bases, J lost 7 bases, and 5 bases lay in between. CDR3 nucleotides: TGCAGCGTTGCTGGGAATGAGCAGTTCTTC. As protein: CSVAGNEQFF.

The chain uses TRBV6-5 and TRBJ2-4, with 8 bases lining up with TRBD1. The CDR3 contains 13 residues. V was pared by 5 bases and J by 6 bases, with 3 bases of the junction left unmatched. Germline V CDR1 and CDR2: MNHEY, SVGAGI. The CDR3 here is CASSTDRANIQYF. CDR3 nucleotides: TGTGCCAGCAGTACGGACAGGGCAAACATTCAGTACTTC.

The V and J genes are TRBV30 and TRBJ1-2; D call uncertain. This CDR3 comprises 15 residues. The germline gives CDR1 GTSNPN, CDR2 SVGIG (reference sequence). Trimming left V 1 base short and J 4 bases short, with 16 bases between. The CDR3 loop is CAWSDPGEFSYGYTF. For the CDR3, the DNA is TGTGCCTGGAGTGACCCCGGGGAGTTTAGCTATGGCTACACCTTC.

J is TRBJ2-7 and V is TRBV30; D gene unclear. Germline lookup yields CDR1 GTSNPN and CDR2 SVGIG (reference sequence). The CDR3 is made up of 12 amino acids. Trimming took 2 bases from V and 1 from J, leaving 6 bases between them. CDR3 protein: CAWSLRSYEQYF. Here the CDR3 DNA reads TGTGCCTGGAGTCTTAGATCCTACGAGCAGTACTTC.

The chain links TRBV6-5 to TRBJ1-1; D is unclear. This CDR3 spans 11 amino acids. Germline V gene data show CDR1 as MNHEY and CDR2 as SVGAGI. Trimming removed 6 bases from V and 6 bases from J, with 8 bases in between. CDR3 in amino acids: CASSVGAEAFF. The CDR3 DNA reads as TGTGCCAGCAGCGTGGGAGCTGAAGCTTTCTTT.

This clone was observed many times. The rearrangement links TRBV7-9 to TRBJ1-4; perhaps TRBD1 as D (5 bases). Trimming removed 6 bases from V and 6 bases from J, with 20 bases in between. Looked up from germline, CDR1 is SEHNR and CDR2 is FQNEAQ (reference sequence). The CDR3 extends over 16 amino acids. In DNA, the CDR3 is TGTGCCAGCAGTCCCGTCCAGGGATCCTCGGATGAAAAACTGTTTTTT. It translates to CASSPVQGSSDEKLFF.

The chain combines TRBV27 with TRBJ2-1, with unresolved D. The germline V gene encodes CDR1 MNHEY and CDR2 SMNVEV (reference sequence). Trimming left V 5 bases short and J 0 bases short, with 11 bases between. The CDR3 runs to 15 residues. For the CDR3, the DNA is TGTGCCAGCAGTCCCCCGAGCGACTCCTACAATGAGCAGTTCTTC. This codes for CASSPPSDSYNEQFF.